The clone carrying this T cell receptor (beta chain) was observed at least ten times. Its antigen is unidentified. The sample originates from a study of identical twins. Broader study findings: Abundant cord blood beta clonotypes carried fewer insertions; memory repertoires showed none.

The CDR3 covers 14 residues. Germline assignment: CDR1 MDHEN and CDR2 SYDVKM. V was clipped by 7 bases and J by 2 bases; unmatched bases: 5. TCRdb re-called the 5' RACE reads through MiXCR, storing one row per CDR3 protein. The repertoire holds roughly 690,000 distinct CDR3 sequences, with less than 7% as singletons. This clonotype originated in a man aged 18-30 years in good health. The chain employs TRBV28 and TRBJ2-7; 10 nucleotides align to TRBD1. The sample consisted of naive T cells sorted from blood. This CDR3 is CASTRDRGPYEQYF. CDR3 sequence (DNA): TGTGCCAGCACCCGGGACAGGGGACCCTACGAGCAGTACTTC.